This TCR beta chain was obtained from a study of Ad26.COV2.S vaccination and SARS-CoV-2 variants. Overall study findings and caveats: Breadth measured for non-spike TCRs was similar across vaccine and placebo recipients. The TCR breadth and depth analyses may have produced an underestimate of total T cell responses.

The CDR3 totals 13 residues. Looked up from germline, CDR1 is MNHNS and CDR2 is SASEGT. The germline V and J ends were trimmed by 1 base and 7 bases, with 10 bases remaining between them. Worth noting for this clone: Its antigen remains unidentified.

Assay: immunoSEQ multiplex PCR; the TCRdb copy retains only in-frame clones and omits some. Of approximately 400,000 clones listed, 92% are singletons. The rearrangement uses TRBV6-1 and TRBJ2-5; TRBD2 might be the D (5 bases). The receptor was isolated from a human donor who had recovered from COVID-19. The sequenced sample was peripheral blood, obtained after recovery from COVID-19. CDR3 loop: CASSEGVEGTQYF. The CDR3 nucleotides are TGTGCCAGCAGTGAAGGGGTTGAGGGGACCCAGTACTTC.